Sequencing of this T cell receptor (beta chain) was carried out in a study of OX40 agonist ivuxolimab in advanced cancers. Overall study: It was permissible to have had prior anti-PD-1, anti-PD-L1 or anti-CTLA-4 therapy, and around 40% had some.

Comments on this clone: Its antigen is as yet unknown.

Profiling relied on immunoSEQ multiplex PCR, and the TCRdb table lists in-frame clones only, not all of them. The table records over 75,000 clones, 80% to 90% of them present only once. The germline gives CDR1 SGHTA, CDR2 FQGNSA. V lost 3 bases to trimming and J lost 7 bases; unmatched junction nucleotides: 5. CDR3 length: 14 amino acids. Autoimmune disease history or systemic immunosuppression meant exclusion. Study-level points and caveats: Clonal expansion was among the lowest in partial responders at 0.1-3.0 mg/kg, especially CD8+.

Specimen: CD4+ or CD8+ T cells sorted from blood, collected in a trial of the OX40 agonist ivuxolimab. This clonotype was obtained from an adult with an advanced solid tumor such as melanoma, head and neck, liver or kidney cancer. The rearrangement links TRBV7-2 to TRBJ2-2; 7 bases align to TRBD2. DNA of the CDR3: TGTGCCAGCAGCTTTACTAGCGTGGGCGGGGAGCTGTTTTTT. This sequence encodes CASSFTSVGGELFF.